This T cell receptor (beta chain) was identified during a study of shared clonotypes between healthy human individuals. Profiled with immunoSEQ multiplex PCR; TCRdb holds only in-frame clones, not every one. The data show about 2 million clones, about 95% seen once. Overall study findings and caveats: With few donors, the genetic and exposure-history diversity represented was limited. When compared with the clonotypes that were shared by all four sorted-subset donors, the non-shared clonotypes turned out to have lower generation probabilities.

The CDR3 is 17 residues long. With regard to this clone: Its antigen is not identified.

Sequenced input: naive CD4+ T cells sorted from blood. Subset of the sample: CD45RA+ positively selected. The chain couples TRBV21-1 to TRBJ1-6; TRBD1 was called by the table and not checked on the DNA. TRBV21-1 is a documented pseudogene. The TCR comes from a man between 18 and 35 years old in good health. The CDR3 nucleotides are TGTGCCAGCAGCGAGGGACAGGGTGGCTCCTATAATTCACCCCTCCACTTT. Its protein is CASSEGQGGSYNSPLHF.